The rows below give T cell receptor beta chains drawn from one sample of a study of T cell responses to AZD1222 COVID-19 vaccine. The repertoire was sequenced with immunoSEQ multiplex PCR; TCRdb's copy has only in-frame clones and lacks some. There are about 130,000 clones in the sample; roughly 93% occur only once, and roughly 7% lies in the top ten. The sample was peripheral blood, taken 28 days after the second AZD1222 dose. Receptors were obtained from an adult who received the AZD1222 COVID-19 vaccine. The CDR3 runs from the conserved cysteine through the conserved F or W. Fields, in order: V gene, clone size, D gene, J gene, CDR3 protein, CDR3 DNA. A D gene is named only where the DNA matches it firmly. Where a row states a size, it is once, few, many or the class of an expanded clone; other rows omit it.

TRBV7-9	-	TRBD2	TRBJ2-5	CASSPSGGEAQYF	TGTGCCAGCAGCCCTAGCGGGGGAGAGGCCCAGTACTTC
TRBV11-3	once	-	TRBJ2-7	CASSSSYEQYF	TGTGCCAGCAGCTCCTCCTACGAGCAGTACTTC
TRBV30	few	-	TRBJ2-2	CAWSVNDRNTGELFF	TGTGCCTGGAGTGTAAACGACAGGAACACCGGGGAGCTGTTTTTT
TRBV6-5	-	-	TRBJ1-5	CASSYSGLLNQPQHF	TGTGCCAGCAGTTACTCGGGATTACTCAATCAGCCCCAGCATTTT
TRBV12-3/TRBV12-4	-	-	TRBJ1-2	CASSKGNYGYTF	TGTGCCAGCAGTAAGGGGAACTATGGCTACACCTTC
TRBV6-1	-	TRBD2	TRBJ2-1	CASSGGWGGTSPEQFF	TGTGCCAGCAGTGGGGGATGGGGGGGGACTAGCCCTGAGCAGTTCTTC
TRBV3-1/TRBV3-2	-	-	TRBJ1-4	CASSHGTGNEKLFF	TGTGCCAGCAGCCATGGGACGGGGAATGAAAAACTGTTTTTT
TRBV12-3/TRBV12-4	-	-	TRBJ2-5	CASSTRGETQYF	TGTGCCAGCAGTACGAGGGGGGAGACCCAGTACTTC
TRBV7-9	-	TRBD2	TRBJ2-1	CASSSSGNEQFF	TGTGCCAGCAGCTCTAGCGGTAATGAGCAGTTCTTC
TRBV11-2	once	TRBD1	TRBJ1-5	CASSLTGTANQPQHF	TGTGCCAGCAGCTTAACCGGGACAGCAAACCAGCCCCAGCATTTT
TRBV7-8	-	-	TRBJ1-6	CASSPDGGMDSPLHF	TGTGCCAGCAGCCCCGACGGGGGGATGGACTCACCCCTCCACTTT
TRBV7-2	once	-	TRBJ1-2	CASSSPGSYGYTF	TGTGCCAGCAGCTCCCCAGGGAGCTATGGCTACACCTTC
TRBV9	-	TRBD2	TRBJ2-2	CASNPSGTYTGELFF	TGTGCCAGCAACCCTAGCGGAACCTACACCGGGGAGCTGTTTTTT
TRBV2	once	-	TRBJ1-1	CASSEYTEAFF	TGTGCCAGCAGTGAGTACACTGAAGCTTTCTTT
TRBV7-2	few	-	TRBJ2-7	CASSLRYEQYF	TGTGCCAGCAGCTTAAGGTACGAGCAGTACTTC
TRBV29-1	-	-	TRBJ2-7	CSVEAGSRGEQYF	TGCAGCGTTGAAGCCGGGTCCCGTGGCGAGCAGTACTTC
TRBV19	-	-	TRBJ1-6	CASSSRVNNSPLHF	TGTGCCAGTAGTTCCAGGGTGAATAATTCACCCCTCCACTTT
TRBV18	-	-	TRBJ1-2	CASSGSNGAANYGYTF	TGTGCCAGCTCAGGGTCGAACGGGGCGGCTAACTATGGCTACACCTTC
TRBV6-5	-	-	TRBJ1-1	CASSLSRVYTEAFF	TGTGCCAGCAGTCTTTCCCGGGTCTACACTGAAGCTTTCTTT
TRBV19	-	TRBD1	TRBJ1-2	CASSAGTGNHYGYTF	TGTGCCAGTAGTGCCGGGACAGGGAACCACTATGGCTACACCTTC
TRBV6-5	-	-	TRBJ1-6	CAVSRVELYNSPLHF	TGTGCCGTCTCTAGGGTAGAACTTTATAATTCACCCCTCCACTTT
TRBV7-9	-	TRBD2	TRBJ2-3	CASSLRLAGVRSDTQYF	TGTGCCAGCAGCTTAAGGCTAGCGGGGGTAAGGTCAGATACGCAGTATTTT
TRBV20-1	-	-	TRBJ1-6	CSARGFSPLHF	TGCAGTGCTAGGGGTTTCTCACCCCTCCACTTT
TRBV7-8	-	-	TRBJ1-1	CASSFSRAMNTEAFF	TGTGCCAGCAGCTTCTCCAGGGCGATGAACACTGAAGCTTTCTTT
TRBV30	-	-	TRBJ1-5	CAWSSGFGNQPQHF	TGTGCCTGGAGCTCGGGGTTTGGCAATCAGCCCCAGCATTTT
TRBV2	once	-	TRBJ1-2	CASSSQYGYTF	TGTGCCAGCAGTTCCCAATATGGCTACACCTTC
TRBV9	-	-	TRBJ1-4	CASSRGRASGEKLFF	TGTGCCAGCAGCCGTGGCAGGGCGAGTGGTGAAAAACTGTTTTTT
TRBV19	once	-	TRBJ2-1	CASSSGGADEQFF	TGTGCCAGTAGTAGTGGGGGGGCGGATGAGCAGTTCTTC
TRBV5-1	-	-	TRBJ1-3	CASSLESRRGNTIYF	TGCGCCAGCAGCTTGGAAAGCCGGCGGGGAAACACCATATATTTT
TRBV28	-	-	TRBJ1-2	CASSSYRSNREHYGYTF	TGTGCCAGCAGTTCCTACCGCTCAAACAGGGAGCACTATGGCTACACCTTC
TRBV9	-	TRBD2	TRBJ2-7	CASSASGGYEQYF	TGTGCCAGCAGCGCTAGCGGGGGCTACGAGCAGTACTTC
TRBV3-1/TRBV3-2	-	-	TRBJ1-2	CASSQEGRLGGYTF	TGTGCCAGCAGCCAAGAGGGAAGGCTGGGTGGCTACACCTTC
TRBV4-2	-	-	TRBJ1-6	CASSQEGSGNSPLHF	TGTGCCAGCAGCCAAGAGGGATCTGGTAATTCACCCCTCCACTTT
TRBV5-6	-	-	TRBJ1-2	CASIPSGRNYGYTF	TGTGCCAGCATCCCATCGGGCAGGAACTATGGCTACACCTTC
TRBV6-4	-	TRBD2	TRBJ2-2	CASSPSGGATGELFF	TGTGCCAGCAGCCCTAGCGGGGGGGCCACCGGGGAGCTGTTTTTT
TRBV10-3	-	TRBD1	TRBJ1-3	CAIKFGRAGGSGNTIYF	TGTGCCATCAAATTTGGTCGGGCAGGGGGCTCTGGAAACACCATATATTTT
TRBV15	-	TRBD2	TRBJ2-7	CATSSGLAIVSEQYF	TGTGCCACCAGCTCGGGACTAGCGATAGTCTCCGAGCAGTACTTC
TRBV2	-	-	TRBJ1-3	CASSRTGANSGNTIYF	TGTGCCAGCAGTAGAACCGGGGCGAACTCTGGAAACACCATATATTTT
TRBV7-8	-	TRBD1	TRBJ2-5	CASSVDREETQYF	TGTGCCAGCAGCGTCGACAGGGAAGAGACCCAGTACTTC
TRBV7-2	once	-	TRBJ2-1	CASSLAGDNEQFF	TGTGCCAGCAGCTTAGCAGGGGACAATGAGCAGTTCTTC
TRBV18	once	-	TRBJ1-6	CASSPQSGYNSPLHF	TGTGCCAGCTCACCACAGTCGGGGTATAATTCACCCCTCCACTTT
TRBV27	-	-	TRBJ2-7	CASSLRVGPNEQYF	TGTGCCAGCAGTTTAAGGGTAGGCCCTAACGAGCAGTACTTC
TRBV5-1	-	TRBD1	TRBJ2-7	CASSFTPGQGLEQYF	TGCGCCAGCAGCTTCACTCCGGGACAGGGGTTAGAGCAGTACTTC
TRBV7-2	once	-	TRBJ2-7	CASSSPSFIGYEQYF	TGTGCCAGCAGCTCCCCATCCTTTATCGGTTACGAGCAGTACTTC
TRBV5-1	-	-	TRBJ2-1	CASSLLIGNEQFF	TGCGCCAGCAGCTTGCTTATTGGCAATGAGCAGTTCTTC
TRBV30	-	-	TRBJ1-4	CAWSDGGTNEKLFF	TGTGCCTGGAGTGACGGGGGTACTAATGAAAAACTGTTTTTT
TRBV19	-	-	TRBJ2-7	CASSPGTHSYEQYF	TGTGCCAGTAGTCCCGGGACACACTCCTACGAGCAGTACTTC
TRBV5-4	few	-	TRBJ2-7	CASSLPGTYEQYF	TGTGCCAGCAGCTTGCCAGGGACCTACGAGCAGTACTTC
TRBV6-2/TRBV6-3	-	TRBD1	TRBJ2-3	CASSRTGSPDTQYF	TGTGCCAGCAGCCGGACAGGCAGCCCAGATACGCAGTATTTT
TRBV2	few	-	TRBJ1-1	CASIDQGQANTEAFF	TGTGCCAGCATAGATCAGGGCCAGGCGAACACTGAAGCTTTCTTT
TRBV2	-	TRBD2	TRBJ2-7	CASRISGIRYYEQYF	TGTGCCAGCAGAATTAGCGGGATCAGATACTACGAGCAGTACTTC
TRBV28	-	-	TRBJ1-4	CASSPRRLPRTEKLFF	TGTGCCAGCAGTCCACGCCGTCTCCCGAGGACTGAAAAACTGTTTTTT
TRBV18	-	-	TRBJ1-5	CASSPVGGVNQPQHF	TGTGCCAGCTCACCAGTGGGGGGAGTCAATCAGCCCCAGCATTTT
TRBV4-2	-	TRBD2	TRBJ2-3	CASSRFTLAGGPRSVTDTQYF	TGTGCCAGCAGCCGTTTTACGTTAGCGGGGGGGCCCCGTTCCGTCACAGATACGCAGTATTTT
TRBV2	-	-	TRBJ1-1	CASSPPLTGLTEAFF	TGTGCCAGCAGTCCTCCCTTGACAGGACTCACTGAAGCTTTCTTT
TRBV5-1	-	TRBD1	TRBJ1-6	CASSLTGGNNSPLHF	TGCGCCAGCAGCTTGACAGGGGGCAATAATTCACCCCTCCACTTT
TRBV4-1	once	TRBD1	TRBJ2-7	CASSRVFGTGFYEQYF	TGCGCCAGCAGCCGGGTCTTTGGGACAGGGTTCTACGAGCAGTACTTC